This TCR beta chain derives from a study of cytotoxic CD8 clonotypes in ibrutinib-treated CLL. Cryopreserved PBMCs were the source of about 2.2 micrograms of genomic DNA, which went to TCR beta libraries. As to this clone: No antigen is known for it.

The study, taken as a whole, reports: Baseline clonality, higher than in age-matched healthy donors, tracked circulating CD8+ T-cell counts. Rare overall, public clonotypes shrank or held steady under therapy.

The planned depth of sequencing spanned 1 in 200,000 to 1 in 1 million T cells. Measured with immunoSEQ multiplex PCR; TCRdb has only the in-frame clones, and not every one. Here the sample spans roughly 38,000 clones, roughly 49% being singletons. The sequencing here drew on PBMCs, taken before ibrutinib treatment. The source is a human donor with chronic lymphocytic leukemia.

CDR3 region: CASRDGSTHEQFF. The CDR3 nucleotides read TGTGCCAGCAGAGATGGATCCACGCATGAGCAGTTCTTC. V usage is TRBV6-4 and J usage is TRBJ2-1; D unresolved. Germline CDR1 MRHNA, CDR2 SNTAGT. The CDR3 extends over 13 amino acids. Trimming took off 6 bases at V and 8 bases at J, with 14 bases between the two ends.